The 25 T cell receptor beta chains reported below all come from one sample, sequenced in a study of blood T cell repertoires in COVID-19. The assay was immunoSEQ multiplex PCR, and TCRdb's table has in-frame clones only and misses some. The table has about 40,000 clones, 70% to 90% seen once. The sample consisted of peripheral blood. These receptors were obtained from a human donor in a cohort sampled during active COVID-19.

The chain links TRBV18 to TRBJ2-5; 11 nucleotides match TRBD2. Trimming cost V 8 bases and J 5 bases; bases outside gene matches: 7. In germline, CDR1 is KGHSH, CDR2 LQKENI. The CDR3 loop spans 14 amino acids. CDR3: CASASGGPGETQYF. CDR3 DNA: TGTGCCAGCGCTAGCGGGGGGCCCGGGGAGACCCAGTACTTC.

This chain connects TRBV14 to TRBJ2-4; 8 bases line up with TRBD1. This CDR3 contains 15 residues. Germline lookup yields CDR1 SGHDN and CDR2 FVKESK. The junction had 6 bases not matched to a gene; V was cut back by 0 bases and J by 8 bases. CDR3 in DNA: TGTGCCAGCAGCCAAGAATTGGACAGGGAGGACATTCAGTACTTC. Translated, it gives CASSQELDREDIQYF.

This rearrangement joins TRBV6-5 to TRBJ1-4; TRBD1 aligns across 7 bases. This CDR3 is 15 amino acids long. The germline CDR1 and CDR2 sequences are MNHEY and SVGAGI. V was pared by 3 bases and J by 5 bases, with 6 bases of the junction left unmatched. The DNA for the CDR3 is TGTGCCAGCAGTTATTCGCTGGACAGGAATGAAAAACTGTTTTTT. Protein product: CASSYSLDRNEKLFF.

This chain uses TRBV5-3 with TRBJ2-1; D remains unclear. TRBV5-3 is an ORF, with its function uncertain. This CDR3 has 14 amino acids. Trimming removed 0 bases from V and 7 bases from J, with 11 bases in between. The CDR3 loop reads CARSLANSGNEQFF. The CDR3, as DNA: TGTGCCAGAAGCTTGGCAAACTCAGGAAATGAGCAGTTCTTC.

The chain has TRBV6-6 and TRBJ2-1; 7 bases line up with TRBD2. This CDR3 spans 18 amino acids. Germline CDR1 reads MNHNY; CDR2 reads SVGAGI (reference sequence). Losses at the gene ends were 5 bases for V and 7 bases for J; bases not matched to a gene: 20. DNA of the CDR3: TGTGCCAGCAGTCCCCTCCGAGGCAAGCGGGGATTAAGAAATGAGCAGTTCTTC. Translated: CASSPLRGKRGLRNEQFF.

CDR3 nucleotides: TGTGCCAGTAGTATGGGCAGGGCCTACACTGAAGCTTTCTTT. This gives the protein CASSMGRAYTEAFF. The V and J genes are TRBV19 and TRBJ1-1; possibly TRBD1 for D (5 bases). With 3 bases removed from V and 3 bases from J, the gap between germline ends came to 11 bases. The germline CDR1 and CDR2 sequences are LNHDA and SQIVND (reference sequence). This CDR3 region has 14 residues.

V usage is TRBV6-5 and J usage is TRBJ2-5; D is perhaps TRBD2 (6 bases). The CDR3 loop spans 15 amino acids. The germline gives CDR1 MNHEY, CDR2 SVGAGI. The V and J ends lost 4 bases and 7 bases respectively, with 19 bases between them. The CDR3 DNA reads TGTGCCAGCAGTTTCCCAAACTCCGGGGGAGGGACCCAGTACTTC. This encodes CASSFPNSGGGTQYF.

This clone was found once. For the CDR3, the DNA is TGTGCCAGCAGCTCACAGAGGGGAGGGACCCAGTACTTC. Protein: CASSSQRGGTQYF. This rearrangement joins TRBV12-3 or TRBV12-4 to TRBJ2-5; D might be TRBD2 (6 bases). The CDR3 length is 13 residues. V dropped 6 bases and J dropped 7 bases, with 15 bases sitting between them.

The chain combines TRBV6-6 with TRBJ2-7; 11 bases agree with TRBD2. This CDR3 comprises 14 residues. V trimming: 6 bases; J trimming: 12 bases; junction bases outside the gene matches: 13. Per the germline V gene, CDR1 is MNHNY and CDR2 is SVGAGI (reference sequence). The CDR3 region has the DNA TGTGCCAGCAGCGCCGGCGGGACTAGCGGTATGCGGTACTTC. It codes for CASSAGGTSGMRYF.

This chain joins TRBV6-5 and TRBJ2-1; weak D call: TRBD1 (7 bases). CDR1 MNHEY and CDR2 SVGAGI come from the germline V gene. The germline V and J ends were trimmed by 5 bases and 4 bases, with 15 bases remaining between them. CDR3 length equals 15 residues. The CDR3 sequence: CASSPLGGQYNEQFF. The CDR3 DNA sequence: TGTGCCAGCAGTCCCCTGGGGGGACAGTACAATGAGCAGTTCTTC.

V gene TRBV7-8 combines with J gene TRBJ2-7, with 7 positions matching TRBD2. V shed 3 bases, J shed 1 base, and the junction held 6 bases outside the gene matches. This CDR3 contains 15 residues. Germline CDR1 SGHVS, CDR2 FQNEAQ. CDR3 sequence: CASSFRGGPSYEQYF. In DNA form, the CDR3 reads TGTGCCAGCAGCTTTCGCGGGGGACCTTCCTACGAGCAGTACTTC.

This chain joins TRBV7-3 and TRBJ1-2; TRBD1 is a possible D gene (5 bases). The CDR3 totals 14 residues. Germline-derived CDR1 and CDR2 are SGHTA and FQGTGA. Trimming shortened V by 2 bases and J by 6 bases, and 13 bases separated the two germline ends. The CDR3 is CASSLSGGVHGYTF. DNA for the CDR3: TGTGCCAGCAGCTTATCCGGAGGGGTTCATGGCTACACCTTC.

The chain joins TRBV7-9 to TRBJ2-1; 11 bases map to TRBD2. With 6 bases clipped from V and 6 bases from J, the junction kept 4 bases outside the gene matches. Germline V gene data show CDR1 as SEHNR and CDR2 as FQNEAQ (reference sequence). The CDR3 is made up of 14 amino acids. CDR3 nucleotide sequence: TGTGCCAGCAGGCCTAGCGGGGGGTTCAATGAGCAGTTCTTC. This sequence encodes CASRPSGGFNEQFF.

This chain connects TRBV7-2 to TRBJ2-5; D unresolved. Germline V gives CDR1 SGHTA, CDR2 FQGNSA. The V end lost 5 bases, the J end lost 1 base, and 2 bases lay between the germline ends. The CDR3 runs to 11 residues. For the CDR3, the DNA is TGTGCCAGCAGCCGCCAAGAGACCCAGTACTTC. Protein product: CASSRQETQYF.

V gene TRBV2 combines with J gene TRBJ2-1, with 9 bases fitting TRBD1. V dropped 6 bases and J dropped 10; count of bases not matched to a gene: 10. The CDR3 is made up of 14 amino acids. Germline CDR1 and CDR2: SNHLY and FYNNEI. CDR3 nucleotide sequence: TGTGCCAGCAGGGGGACAGGGACGAGCTCGGAGCAGTTCTTC. Amino acid sequence: CASRGTGTSSEQFF.

This sequence joins TRBV5-1 and TRBJ2-2; TRBD2 is a possible D gene (6 bases). The CDR3 runs to 13 residues. Per germline, CDR1 SGHRS and CDR2 YFSETQ. With 6 bases removed from V and 6 bases from J, the gap between germline ends came to 12 bases. As DNA, the CDR3 is TGCGCCAGCAACTCCCCGGGGGCCGGGGAGCTGTTTTTT. Translated, it gives CASNSPGAGELFF.

The gene calls are TRBV5-1 and TRBJ1-1; maybe TRBD1 (6 bases). Per the germline V gene, CDR1 is SGHRS and CDR2 is YFSETQ. V was cut by 6 bases and J by 0 bases, with 12 bases left in between. The CDR3 is 14 residues long. Written as DNA, the CDR3 is TGCGCCAGCACCAAAGGGACAATGAACACTGAAGCTTTCTTT. Translation gives CASTKGTMNTEAFF.

The chain is built from TRBV18 and TRBJ1-1; the D is unclear. This CDR3 spans 13 amino acids. Germline V gene lookup returns CDR1 KGHSH and CDR2 LQKENI. V dropped 3 bases and J dropped 3 bases, with 8 bases sitting between them. The CDR3 loop is CASSPSGDTEAFF. CDR3 nucleotides: TGTGCCAGCTCACCGTCCGGTGACACTGAAGCTTTCTTT.

This chain joins TRBV6-5 and TRBJ1-5; D is ambiguous. The CDR3 is 14 residues long. Germline values: CDR1 MNHEY, CDR2 SVGAGI. V gave up 8 bases and J gave up 1 base, with 12 bases separating them. The CDR3 sequence: CASRRGSSNQPQHF. Written as DNA, the CDR3 is TGTGCCAGCCGCCGAGGGTCGAGCAATCAGCCCCAGCATTTT.

The gene calls are TRBV29-1 and TRBJ2-5, with TRBD2 matching over 7 bases. Germline CDR1 SQVTM, CDR2 ANQGSEA. This CDR3 spans 16 amino acids. The V and J ends lost 5 bases and 5 bases, in that order; junction bases with no gene match: 17. CDR3 sequence reads: CSVRPSERTRPETQYF. As DNA, the CDR3 is TGCAGCGTTCGTCCCAGTGAAAGGACTAGGCCCGAGACCCAGTACTTC. The complete variable domain, with remaining parts taken from reference TRBV29-1 and TRBJ2-5, reads SAVISQKPSRDICQRGTSLTIQCQVDSQVTMMFWYRQQPGQSLTLIATANQGSEATYESGFVIDKFPISRPNLTFSTLTVSNMSPEDSSIYLCSVRPSERTRPETQYFGPGTRLLVL.

The chain uses TRBV5-6 and TRBJ2-4, with a possible D match to TRBD1 (6 bases). The germline V gene encodes CDR1 SGHDT and CDR2 YYEEEE. Between the trimmed V and J ends, which lost 4 bases and 0 bases, there was a span of 11 bases. The CDR3 contains 15 residues. The chain's CDR3 is CASSPTGIAKNIQYF. For the CDR3, the DNA is TGTGCCAGCAGCCCCACAGGGATAGCCAAAAACATTCAGTACTTC.

The gene calls are TRBV5-1 and TRBJ2-5; D gene uncertain. CDR1 is SGHRS, CDR2 YFSETQ, per germline. V was trimmed by 6 bases and J by 3 bases, leaving 18 bases between them. The CDR3 is 15 amino acids. The CDR3 reads CASTQNSHSKETQYF. The CDR3 DNA sequence: TGCGCCAGCACCCAAAACTCCCACAGCAAAGAGACCCAGTACTTC. Looking up the rest from reference TRBV5-1 and TRBJ2-5 gives the full variable domain: KAGVTQTPRYLIKTRGQQVTLSCSPISGHRSVSWYQQTPGQGLQFLFEYFSETQRNKGNFPGRFSGRQFSNSRSEMNVSTLELGDSALYLCASTQNSHSKETQYFGPGTRLLVL.

V and J are TRBV2 and TRBJ2-7, with a weak D call TRBD2 (6 bases). CDR1 is SNHLY and CDR2 is FYNNEI in the germline V gene. The length of the CDR3 is 14 residues. V was cut by 7 bases and J by 0 bases, with 13 bases left in between. The DNA for the CDR3 is TGTGCCAGCAAGGATAGCGGATACTCCTACGAGCAGTACTTC. It codes for CASKDSGYSYEQYF. Full variable domain (remainder filled in from reference TRBV2 and TRBJ2-7): EPEVTQTPSHQVTQMGQEVILRCVPISNHLYFYWYRQILGQKVEFLVSFYNNEISEKSEIFDDQFSVERPDGSNFTLKIRSTKLEDSAMYFCASKDSGYSYEQYFGPGTRLTVT.

The chain employs TRBV9 and TRBJ1-2; D possibly corresponds to TRBD1 (5 bases). The CDR3 is 15 residues long. The V gene lost 0 bases and the J gene lost 4 bases, with 13 bases spanning the gap. Germline V gene lookup returns CDR1 SGDLS and CDR2 YYNGEE. DNA for the CDR3: TGTGCCAGCAGCGTAGATTTGGCCCAGGGCTATGGCTACACCTTC. Its translation is CASSVDLAQGYGYTF.

The V call is TRBV9, the J call TRBJ1-4, with no clear D. The CDR3 contains 15 residues. The V gene's germline CDR1 is SGDLS and CDR2 YYNGEE. Trimming stripped 0 bases from V and 5 bases from J, with 11 bases between. The CDR3 nucleotides read TGTGCCAGCAGCGTAGGAGTGGGGAGAAATGAAAAACTGTTTTTT. Its protein product is CASSVGVGRNEKLFF. Looking up the rest from reference TRBV9 and TRBJ1-4 gives the full variable domain: DSGVTQTPKHLITATGQRVTLRCSPRSGDLSVYWYQQSLDQGLQFLIQYYNGEERAKGNILERFSAQQFPDLHSELNLSSLELGDSALYFCASSVGVGRNEKLFFGSGTQLSVL.